This T cell receptor (beta chain) was sequenced in a study of glioma-infiltrating T cells. Germline V gene sequence: CDR1 LGHDT, CDR2 YNNKEL (reference sequence). Trimming stripped 4 bases from V and 2 bases from J, with 7 bases between. The CDR3 contains 13 residues. Using RNA template, CDR3s of TCR alpha and beta were amplified with iRepertoire arm-PCR. TCRdb re-called the multiplex PCR reads with MiXCR, one entry per CDR3 protein. The repertoire holds roughly 200,000 distinct CDR3 sequences, under 55% seen once, with roughly 5.5% in the top ten. This clonotype has at least ten counts. The chain employs TRBV3-1 and TRBJ2-3; no clear D gene. Sequenced: glioma tissue, nonneoplastic brain tissue, or PBMCs (not recorded which). This receptor was obtained from a human donor with low-grade glioma or glioblastoma, undergoing nonglioma brain surgery, or in good health (not recorded which). Here the CDR3 reads CASSLDFTDTQYF. The CDR3 coding sequence is TGTGCCAGCAGCCTCGACTTCACAGATACGCAGTATTTT.